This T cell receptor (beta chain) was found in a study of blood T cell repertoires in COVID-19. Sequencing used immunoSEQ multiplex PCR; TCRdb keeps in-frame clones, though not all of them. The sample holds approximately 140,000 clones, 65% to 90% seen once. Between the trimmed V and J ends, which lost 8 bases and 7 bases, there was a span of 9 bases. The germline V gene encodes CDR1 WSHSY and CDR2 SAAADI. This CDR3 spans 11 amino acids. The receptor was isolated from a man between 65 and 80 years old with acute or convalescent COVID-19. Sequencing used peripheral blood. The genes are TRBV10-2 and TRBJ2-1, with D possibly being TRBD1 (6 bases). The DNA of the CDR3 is TGCGCCAGCGTGGGGACAAATGAGCAGTTCTTC. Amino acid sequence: CASVGTNEQFF.